This T cell receptor (beta chain) was sequenced during a study of blood T cell repertoires in COVID-19. Seattle researchers signed up patients amid active infection and tracked them longitudinally. Sequenced by immunoSEQ multiplex PCR; TCRdb stores in-frame clones only, minus some. The sample holds 540,000 or so clones, less than 90% seen once. This clonotype originated in a woman aged 50 to 65 with COVID-19, enrolled during active disease. What was sequenced was peripheral blood.

CDR3 in DNA: TGTGCCGGCGGGTGGATCGGGGAGCTGTTTTTT. It translates to CAGGWIGELFF. The chain carries TRBV19 and TRBJ2-2; TRBD2 might be the D (5 bases). The CDR3 covers 11 residues. Per the germline V gene, CDR1 is LNHDA and CDR2 is SQIVND (reference sequence). Trimming took 11 bases from V and 7 from J, leaving 11 bases between them.